The next 14 T cell receptor beta chains were all read from a single sample in a study of siplizumab effects on memory and regulatory T cells. The assay was immunoSEQ multiplex PCR, and TCRdb's table has in-frame clones only and misses some. There are about 69,000 clones in the sample; approximately 89% occur only once, and around 1.6% lies in the top ten. The material sequenced was Tregs sorted from blood. These receptors were obtained from a human donor in good health.

This clone was picked up one time. J is TRBJ2-4 and V is TRBV29-1, with D perhaps TRBD1 (5 bases). V was trimmed by 3 bases and J by 0 bases, leaving 6 bases between them. CDR1 and CDR2 (germline): SQVTM, ANQGSEA. CDR3 size: 13 residues. CDR3 sequence: CSVEQGAKNIQYF. The CDR3 nucleotides are TGCAGCGTTGAGCAGGGAGCCAAAAACATTCAGTACTTC.

The rearrangement links TRBV5-6 to TRBJ2-7; 9 nucleotides agree with TRBD2. The CDR3 covers 14 residues. Germline assignment: CDR1 SGHDT and CDR2 YYEEEE. V trimming: 3 bases; J trimming: 3 bases; junction bases outside the gene matches: 4. The DNA of the CDR3 is TGTGCCAGCAGCTGGGGACTAGCCGGCTACGAGCAGTACTTC. Protein sequence: CASSWGLAGYEQYF.

The genes are TRBV29-1 and TRBJ2-5, with D hard to call. V was pared by 7 bases and J by 13 bases, with 16 bases between. The germline CDR1 and CDR2 sequences are SQVTM and ANQGSEA. This CDR3 contains 10 residues. This CDR3 is CSDEGAPRYF. The CDR3 DNA reads TGCAGCGACGAAGGTGCCCCTCGGTACTTC.

This chain connects TRBV28 to TRBJ1-6, with D hard to call. Germline CDR1 is MDHEN and CDR2 is SYDVKM. V lost 6 bases and J 8 bases, leaving 11 bases between the germline ends. The CDR3 consists of 13 residues. The CDR3 bases are TGTGCCAGCAGCCCCCCGTGGGATTCACCCCTCCACTTT. It codes for CASSPPWDSPLHF.

As for this clone: Different DNA sequences within this sample yield the same CDR3. The chain joins TRBV28 to TRBJ2-7, with D uncertain. V shed 6 bases and J shed 2 bases, with 14 bases lying between them. The CDR3 consists of 14 residues. The germline V gene has CDR1 MDHEN and CDR2 SYDVKM. The CDR3 here is CASSPQGPPYEQYF. DNA of the CDR3: TGTGCCAGCAGCCCCCAAGGGCCCCCCTACGAGCAGTACTTC.

The chain recombines TRBV4-1 with TRBJ2-1; 10 bases are a match to TRBD2. The V gene's germline CDR1 is MGHRA and CDR2 YSYEKL. The CDR3 has 18 residues. J was trimmed by 0 bases and V by 4 bases; bases with no gene match: 9. Here the CDR3 reads CASSPGLAQTGSYNEQFF. The CDR3 DNA sequence: TGCGCCAGCAGCCCGGGACTAGCGCAAACCGGCTCCTACAATGAGCAGTTCTTC.

The chain joins TRBV5-1 to TRBJ2-3; TRBD2 agrees at 7 bases. J lost 7 bases, V lost 4 bases, and 12 bases had no gene match. Per germline, CDR1 SGHRS and CDR2 YFSETQ. The CDR3 is 15 amino acids. CDR3 sequence (DNA): TGCGCCAGCAGCCCCTGGCGGGAGCCGGGGAATACGCAGTATTTT. Its translation is CASSPWREPGNTQYF.

This chain connects TRBV7-8 to TRBJ2-2; 10 bases map to TRBD1. CDR3 length: 15 residues. Germline assignment: CDR1 SGHVS and CDR2 FQNEAQ. Unmatched junction bases numbered 2, after V lost 2 bases and J lost 5 bases. DNA of the CDR3: TGTGCCAGCAGCTTACGGGACAGGGGTACCGGGGAGCTGTTTTTT. Amino acids: CASSLRDRGTGELFF.

This clone has a handful of counts. This chain joins TRBV10-2 and TRBJ1-2; D gene uncertain. This CDR3 is built from 14 residues. V dropped 7 bases and J dropped 4 bases, with 16 bases sitting between them. CDR1 and CDR2 (germline): WSHSY, SAAADI. CDR3 residues: CASTPLSTGYGYTF. The CDR3 DNA is TGCGCCAGCACCCCCTTATCGACCGGCTATGGCTACACCTTC.

This clone was recorded only once. The CDR3 nucleotides read TGCGCCAGCAGCCGCCCGGCGCGGGAGGGGTACAATGAGCAGTTCTTC. This encodes CASSRPAREGYNEQFF. This sequence joins TRBV4-1 and TRBJ2-1, with 9 bases lining up with TRBD2. Germline CDR1 is MGHRA and CDR2 is YSYEKL. J lost 4 bases, V lost 4 bases, and 8 bases had no gene match. The CDR3 runs to 16 residues.

The chain is built from TRBV19 and TRBJ2-7; D may match TRBD1 or TRBD2 (5 bases each). The CDR3 contains 14 residues. Germline CDR1 LNHDA, CDR2 SQIVND (reference sequence). V was shortened by 3 bases and J by 0 bases, with 9 bases between the two germline ends. CDR3 bases: TGTGCCAGTAGTATCCGGGGCGCCTCCTACGAGCAGTACTTC. Its translation is CASSIRGASYEQYF.

V usage is TRBV19 and J usage is TRBJ2-3; TRBD2 aligns across 8 bases. CDR3 size: 16 residues. Germline V gene data show CDR1 as LNHDA and CDR2 as SQIVND (reference sequence). Trimming removed 7 bases from V and 0 bases from J; junction bases left unmatched: 9. This chain's CDR3 is CASKREPTFSTDTQYF. The CDR3 region has the DNA TGTGCCAGTAAGCGGGAGCCTACGTTTAGCACAGATACGCAGTATTTT.

This clone appeared a single time. This sequence joins TRBV29-1 and TRBJ2-1; 9 nucleotides line up with TRBD1. The CDR3 covers 14 residues. Germline CDR1 and CDR2: SQVTM and ANQGSEA. The J segment lost 9 bases and the V segment lost 4 bases, leaving 10 bases of the junction unmatched. In nucleotides, the CDR3 is TGCAGCGTTGGGGCCGGGACAGGGCAGAGTGAGCAGTTCTTC. This sequence encodes CSVGAGTGQSEQFF.

The J gene is TRBJ2-1, the V gene TRBV5-1; TRBD2 matches 13 bases. CDR3 length: 15 amino acids. Trimming took 3 bases from V and 5 from J; bases not matched to a gene: 2. The germline gives CDR1 SGHRS, CDR2 YFSETQ. The CDR3 DNA follows: TGCGCCAGCAGCTCCGGGACTAGCGGGAACAATGAGCAGTTCTTC. It encodes CASSSGTSGNNEQFF.